This TCR beta chain was identified during a study of cytomegalovirus exposure and HLA in healthy donors. General study findings and limits: Reported performance of the classifier showed diagnosis of cytomegalovirus status with high specificity and sensitivity. Associated with cytomegalovirus, according to the listing, were approximately 160 TCR beta chains. According to a later analysis, TCR clusters from the first cohort tended to co-occur in the 120 or so validation repertoires.

The donors were in the approximately 120-subject validation cohort, distinct from the 666-subject first cohort. The protocol was immunoSEQ multiplex PCR, while the TCRdb copy is restricted to in-frame clones and leaves out a portion. The data contain 110,000 or so clones, about 84% of them singletons. This clone was recorded many times. As yet, its antigen is unknown. The CDR3 sequence is 16 residues long. CDR1 and CDR2 from the germline V gene are SEHNR and FQNEAQ (reference sequence). Trimming at V came to 9 bases and at J to 2 bases, leaving 11 bases not matched to a gene. The specimen was PBMCs. This chain connects TRBV7-9 to TRBJ2-2; 8 bases are shared with TRBD1. The source of this sequence is a man aged 18 to 29 in good health and CMV-seronegative. In nucleotides, the CDR3 is TGTGCCAGGCCTGGGGGACAGGACGGAAACACCGGGGAGCTGTTTTTT. It is translated as CARPGGQDGNTGELFF.